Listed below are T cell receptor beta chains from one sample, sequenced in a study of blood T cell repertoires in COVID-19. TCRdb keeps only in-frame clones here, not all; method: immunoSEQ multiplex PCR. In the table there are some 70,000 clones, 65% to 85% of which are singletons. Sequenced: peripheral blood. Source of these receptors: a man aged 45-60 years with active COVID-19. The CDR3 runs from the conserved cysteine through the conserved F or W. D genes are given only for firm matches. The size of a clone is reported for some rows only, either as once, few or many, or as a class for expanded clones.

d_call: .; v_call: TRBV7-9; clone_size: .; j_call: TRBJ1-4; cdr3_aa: CASSPVQEKLFF; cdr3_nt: TGTGCCAGCAGCCCGGTACAGGAAAAACTGTTTTTT
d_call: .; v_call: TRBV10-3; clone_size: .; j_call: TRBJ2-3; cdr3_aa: CAISESGGGRRVTQYF; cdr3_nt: TGTGCCATCAGTGAGTCAGGAGGAGGTAGGAGGGTTACGCAGTATTTT
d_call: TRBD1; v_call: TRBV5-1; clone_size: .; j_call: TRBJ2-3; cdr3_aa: CASSRGQGVGTQYF; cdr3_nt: TGCGCCAGCAGCCGGGGACAGGGAGTCGGTACGCAGTATTTT
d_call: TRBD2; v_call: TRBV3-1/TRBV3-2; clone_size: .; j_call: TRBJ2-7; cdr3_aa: CASSPPGLAGVEQYF; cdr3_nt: TGTGCCAGCAGCCCTCCGGGACTAGCGGGCGTCGAGCAGTACTTC
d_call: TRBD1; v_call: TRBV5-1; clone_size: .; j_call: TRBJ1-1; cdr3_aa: CASSLTRDRGIPEAFF; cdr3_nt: TGCGCCAGCAGCTTGACCCGGGACAGGGGAATACCTGAAGCTTTCTTT
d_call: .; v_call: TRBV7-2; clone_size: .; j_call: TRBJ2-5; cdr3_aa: CASSSGGSRETQYF; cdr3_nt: TGTGCCAGCAGCTCCGGAGGTAGCAGGGAGACCCAGTACTTC
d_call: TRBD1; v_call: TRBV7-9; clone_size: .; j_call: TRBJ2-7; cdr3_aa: CASSSGQKHYEQYF; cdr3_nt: TGTGCCAGCAGCTCGGGACAGAAACACTACGAGCAGTACTTC
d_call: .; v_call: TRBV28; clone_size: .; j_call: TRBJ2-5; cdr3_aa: CASSFYQQETQYF; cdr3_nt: TGTGCCAGCAGTTTCTACCAACAAGAGACCCAGTACTTC
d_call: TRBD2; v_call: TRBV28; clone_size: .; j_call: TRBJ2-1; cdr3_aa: CASRAGARNEQFF; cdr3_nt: TGTGCCAGCCGAGCGGGAGCGAGGAATGAGCAGTTCTTC
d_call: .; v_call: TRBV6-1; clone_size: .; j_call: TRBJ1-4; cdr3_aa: CASSEQQGRREKLFF; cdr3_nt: TGTGCCAGCAGTGAACAACAGGGAAGGAGAGAAAAACTGTTTTTT
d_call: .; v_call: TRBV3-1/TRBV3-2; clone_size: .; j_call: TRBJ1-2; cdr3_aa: CASSLLDNRNGYTF; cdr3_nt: TGTGCCAGCAGCCTTCTTGACAACCGAAATGGCTACACCTTC
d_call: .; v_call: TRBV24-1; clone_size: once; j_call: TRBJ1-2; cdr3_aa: CATSDFPSSGYTF; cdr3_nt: TGTGCCACCAGTGATTTTCCCTCTTCCGGCTACACCTTC
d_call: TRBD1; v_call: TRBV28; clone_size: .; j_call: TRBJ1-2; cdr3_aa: CASVTGSQGYTF; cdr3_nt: TGTGCCAGCGTGACAGGGAGTCAGGGCTACACCTTC
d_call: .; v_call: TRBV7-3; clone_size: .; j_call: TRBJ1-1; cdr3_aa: CASSLILNTEAFF; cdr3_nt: TGTGCCAGCAGCTTAATCTTGAACACTGAAGCTTTCTTT
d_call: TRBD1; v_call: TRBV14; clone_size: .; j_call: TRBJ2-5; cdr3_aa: CASSQEGKNGQGVETQYF; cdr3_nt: TGTGCCAGCAGCCAAGAAGGGAAAAACGGACAGGGCGTTGAGACCCAGTACTTC